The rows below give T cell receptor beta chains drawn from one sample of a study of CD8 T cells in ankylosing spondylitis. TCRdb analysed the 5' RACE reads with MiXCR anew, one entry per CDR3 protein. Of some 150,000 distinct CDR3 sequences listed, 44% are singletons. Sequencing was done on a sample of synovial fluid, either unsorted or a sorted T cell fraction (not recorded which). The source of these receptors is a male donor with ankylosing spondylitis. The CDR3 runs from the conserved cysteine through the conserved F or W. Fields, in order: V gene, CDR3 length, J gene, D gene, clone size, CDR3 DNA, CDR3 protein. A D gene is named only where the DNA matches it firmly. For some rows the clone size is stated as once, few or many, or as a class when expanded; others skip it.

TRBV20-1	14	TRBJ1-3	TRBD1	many	TGCAGTGCAAAAGACAGGGCGGGAGGAAACACCATATATTTT	CSAKDRAGGNTIYF
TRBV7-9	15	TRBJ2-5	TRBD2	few	TGTGCCAGCAGCGAACCGGGACTACTCCAAGAGACCCAGTACTTC	CASSEPGLLQETQYF
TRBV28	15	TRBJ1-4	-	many	TGTGCCAGCAGTCCCCTCGGGGGGAATAATGAAAAACTGTTTTTT	CASSPLGGNNEKLFF
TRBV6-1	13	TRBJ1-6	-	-	TGTGCCAGCAGTCCCGATGGTAATTCACCCCTCCACTTT	CASSPDGNSPLHF
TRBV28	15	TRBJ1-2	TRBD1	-	TGTGCCCTCGGGTTTTCCGGGACAGGGTTTGGGGGCTACACCTTC	CALGFSGTGFGGYTF
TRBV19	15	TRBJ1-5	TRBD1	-	TGTGCCAGTAGTATTTCGAAACAGGGGAATCAGCCCCAGCATTTT	CASSISKQGNQPQHF
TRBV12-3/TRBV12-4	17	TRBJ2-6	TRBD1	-	TGTGCCAGCAGTCCGGAATACAGGGGTTCTGGGGCCAACGTCCTGACTTTC	CASSPEYRGSGANVLTF
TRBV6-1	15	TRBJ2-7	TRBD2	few	TGTGCCAGCAGTGGAACCGGGACTAGCGCAGGCGAGCAGTACTTC	CASSGTGTSAGEQYF
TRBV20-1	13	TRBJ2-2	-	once	TGCAGTGCTAGCAGACAAAACACCGGGGAGCTGTTTTTT	CSASRQNTGELFF
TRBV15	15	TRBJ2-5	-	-	TGTGCCACCAGCAGAGTGGGGGCGACAGCAGAGACCCAGTACTTC	CATSRVGATAETQYF
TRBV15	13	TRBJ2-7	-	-	TGTGCCACCAGCCCACCTCGGCCCTACGAGCAGTACTTC	CATSPPRPYEQYF
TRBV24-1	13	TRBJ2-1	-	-	TGTGCCACCAGTACCCTGGTAGGGAATGAGCAGTTCTTC	CATSTLVGNEQFF
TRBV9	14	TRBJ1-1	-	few	TGTGCCAGCAGCGTAGTGGACGGGAACACTGAAGCTTTCTTT	CASSVVDGNTEAFF
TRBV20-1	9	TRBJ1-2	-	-	TGCAGTGCCGACTATGGCTACACCTTC	CSADYGYTF
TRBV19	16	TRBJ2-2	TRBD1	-	TGTGCCAGTAGTATCGGACAGGGGCCTATCACCGGGGAGCTGTTTTTT	CASSIGQGPITGELFF
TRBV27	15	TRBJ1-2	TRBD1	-	TGTGCCAGCAGCCCAGACGGGGACAGGGGCTATGGCTACACCTTC	CASSPDGDRGYGYTF
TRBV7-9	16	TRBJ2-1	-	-	TGTGCCAGCAGCGGCTACGGGACCGTCCTTTACAATGAGCAGTTCTTC	CASSGYGTVLYNEQFF
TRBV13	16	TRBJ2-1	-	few	TGTGCCAGCAGCTTAGGCCTCGAGAGCCCCTACAATGAGCAGTTCTTC	CASSLGLESPYNEQFF
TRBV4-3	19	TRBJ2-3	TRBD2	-	TGCGCCAGCAGCCAAGACATTTTCAGCGGGAGGGCCGCCCCAGATACGCAGTATTTT	CASSQDIFSGRAAPDTQYF
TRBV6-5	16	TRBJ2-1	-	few	TGTGCCAGCAGTTACCACCCAGGGGAGGGGTACAATGAGCAGTTCTTC	CASSYHPGEGYNEQFF
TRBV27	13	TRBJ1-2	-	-	TGTGCCAGCAGTCCGGGACTAATGCGGGGCTACACCTTC	CASSPGLMRGYTF
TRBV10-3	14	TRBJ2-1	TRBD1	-	TGTGCCATCGAGGGGACAGGAATTTTCCATGAGCAGTTCTTC	CAIEGTGIFHEQFF
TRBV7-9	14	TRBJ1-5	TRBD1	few	TGTGCCAGCAGCCCGGGACAGAACAATCAGCCCCAGCATTTT	CASSPGQNNQPQHF
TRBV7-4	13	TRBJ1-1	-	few	TGTGCCAGCAGAACCCTTTGGGAGACTGAAGCTTTCTTT	CASRTLWETEAFF
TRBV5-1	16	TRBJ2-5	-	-	TGCGCCAGCAGCTCGGACGGACTCCTTAGGGGAGAGACCCAGTACTTC	CASSSDGLLRGETQYF
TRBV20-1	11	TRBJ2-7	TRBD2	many	TGCAGTGCTGGGGCGGGAGACGAGCAGTACTTC	CSAGAGDEQYF
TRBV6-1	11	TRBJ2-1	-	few	TGTGCCAGCAGATCGGCCAATGAGCAGTTCTTC	CASRSANEQFF
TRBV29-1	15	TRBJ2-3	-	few	TGCAGCGTTGAGGGTCGGGGGGCGAGGACAGATACGCAGTATTTT	CSVEGRGARTDTQYF
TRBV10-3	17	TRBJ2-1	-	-	TGTGCCATCAGTGAGTCGAGGATAAGTAGCCGAAACAATGAGCAGTTCTTC	CAISESRISSRNNEQFF
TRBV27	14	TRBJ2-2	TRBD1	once	TGTGCCAGCAGTGACAGACAGGGCACCGGGGAGCTGTTTTTT	CASSDRQGTGELFF
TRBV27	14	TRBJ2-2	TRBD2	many	TGTGCCAGCAGCCGCGGGGGGTACACCGGGGAGCTGTTTTTT	CASSRGGYTGELFF
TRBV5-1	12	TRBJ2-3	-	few	TGCGCCAGCAGCCCCCCCGAGGGGGCGCAGTATTTT	CASSPPEGAQYF
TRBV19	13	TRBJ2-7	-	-	TGTGCCAGTAGTATAGTGGCTAGCGCCGAGCAGTACTTC	CASSIVASAEQYF
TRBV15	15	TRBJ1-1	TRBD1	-	TGTGCCACCAGCAGAGATTTCCGACAGGGTATCGGAGCTTTCTTT	CATSRDFRQGIGAFF
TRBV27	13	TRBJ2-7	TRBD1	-	TGTGCCAGCAGCGACAGGGGCGGTTACGAGCAGTACTTC	CASSDRGGYEQYF
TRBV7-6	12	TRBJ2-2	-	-	TGTGCCAGCAGCCCCGGGCCCGGGGAGCTGTTTTTT	CASSPGPGELFF
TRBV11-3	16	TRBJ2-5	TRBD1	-	TGTGCCAGCAGCCCCCCCCTGCAGGGGGACCAAGAGACCCAGTACTTC	CASSPPLQGDQETQYF
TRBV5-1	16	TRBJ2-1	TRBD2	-	TGCGCCAGCAGCCCTAAGGCTAGCGGGGGTTACAATGAGCAGTTCTTC	CASSPKASGGYNEQFF
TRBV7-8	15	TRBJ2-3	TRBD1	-	TGTGCCAGCAGCCCGGGACAGGGGATATCAGATACGCAGTATTTT	CASSPGQGISDTQYF
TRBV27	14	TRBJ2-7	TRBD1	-	TGTGCCAGCAGTTTATCGGGACAGGTTTACGAGCAGTACTTC	CASSLSGQVYEQYF
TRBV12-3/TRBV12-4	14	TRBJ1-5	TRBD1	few	TGTGCCAGCAGTTTACAGGGGGAACATCAGCCCCAGCATTTT	CASSLQGEHQPQHF
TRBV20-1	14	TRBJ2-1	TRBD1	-	TGCAGTGCTTGGGACAGGGGGCCCCATAATGAGCAGTTCTTC	CSAWDRGPHNEQFF
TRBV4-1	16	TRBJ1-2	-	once	TGCGCCAGCAGCCTAGTTTTTGGGGGGCTTAACTATGGCTACACCTTC	CASSLVFGGLNYGYTF
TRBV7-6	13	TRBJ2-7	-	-	TGTGCCAGCAGCTCCGGACGCTTCTACGAGCAGTACTTC	CASSSGRFYEQYF
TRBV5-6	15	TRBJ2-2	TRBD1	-	TGTGCCAGCAGCTCGACAGGGTTGGCCACCGGGGAGCTGTTTTTT	CASSSTGLATGELFF